One sample yielded the 24 T cell receptor beta chains listed below, sequenced in a study of T cells in Graves' hyperthyroidism and ophthalmopathy (dated by TCRdb to the late 2010s). The method behind the library was multiplex PCR. The data were produced on an Illumina HiSeq 2000. The TCR beta CDR3 regions were amplified from the RNA transcripts. For the first round of RT-PCR on the TCR CDR3, the HTBI primer set was used together with the Qiagen OneStep RT-PCR kit. Clones were called with MiXCR by TCRdb after fastp trimmed the public reads at Q25, and only in-frame beta chains were retained. Each entry merges the rows of one CDR3 protein and shows their most common DNA and genes. This sample gives about 560,000 distinct CDR3 sequences in total; roughly 17% of them show up just once. The ten most abundant clones make up around 18% of the sample. The sequencing sample was made of blood. The origin of the receptors is a woman younger than 35 with Graves' hyperthyroidism.

This clonotype was recorded at least ten times. V is TRBV12-3 or TRBV12-4 and J is TRBJ2-3, with D possibly being TRBD2 (6 bases). The CDR3 consists of 14 residues. V gave up 6 bases and J gave up 0 bases, with 10 bases separating them. The DNA for the CDR3 is TGTGCCAGCAGCCTAGCGCCAAGCACAGATACGCAGTATTTT. It is translated as CASSLAPSTDTQYF.

The chain is built from TRBV4-1 and TRBJ2-2, with D perhaps TRBD2 (5 bases). Germline V CDR1 and CDR2: MGHRA, YSYEKL. V dropped 1 base and J dropped 6 bases, with 27 bases sitting between them. This CDR3 is built from 20 residues. The CDR3 sequence is CASSQGGQRVGRSTAGELFF. CDR3 DNA sequence: TGCGCCAGCAGCCAAGGAGGGCAACGGGTAGGCAGGTCGACGGCCGGGGAGCTGTTTTTT.

The V and J genes are TRBV28 and TRBJ2-1; 13 bases fit TRBD2. V dropped 8 bases and J dropped 6; count of bases not matched to a gene: 13. The CDR3 sequence is 17 residues long. CDR1 is MDHEN and CDR2 is SYDVKM in the germline V gene. CDR3 coding DNA: TGTGCCAGCGTCGAGATGCTGGGACTAGCGGGATCCAATGAGCAGTTCTTC. Protein product: CASVEMLGLAGSNEQFF. The complete variable domain, with remaining parts taken from reference TRBV28 and TRBJ2-1, reads DVKVTQSSRYLVKRTGEKVFLECVQDMDHENMFWYRQDPGLGLRLIYFSYDVKMKEKGDIPEGYSVSREKKERFSLILESASTNQTSMYLCASVEMLGLAGSNEQFFGPGTRLTVL.

The CDR3 DNA follows: TGTGCCAGCAGTGATGCCGGGGGGCTCAATGAGCAGTTCTTC. Translating gives CASSDAGGLNEQFF. The chain recombines TRBV28 with TRBJ2-1; the D gene is possibly TRBD2 (7 bases). CDR1 and CDR2 (germline): MDHEN, SYDVKM. The CDR3 spans 14 residues. Trimming removed 5 bases from V and 6 bases from J, with 14 bases in between.

This clonotype appeared a few times. The chain carries TRBV5-1 and TRBJ2-7; 7 nucleotides match TRBD1. Germline V gene lookup returns CDR1 SGHRS and CDR2 YFSETQ. The ends lost 2 bases at V and 2 bases at J; junction bases unmatched: 7. The CDR3 has 15 amino acids. In nucleotides, the CDR3 is TGCGCCAGCAGCTTTGGGACAGCGACCGCCTACGAGCAGTACTTC. Protein sequence: CASSFGTATAYEQYF.

This clonotype turned up a few times. The genes are TRBV10-3 and TRBJ1-5, with TRBD1 matching over 7 bases. Germline V gene sequence: CDR1 ENHRY, CDR2 SYGVKD. V shed 3 bases, J shed 6 bases, and the junction held 5 bases outside the gene matches. There are 14 residues in the CDR3. This CDR3 reads CAISEQGQSQPQHF. The CDR3 DNA sequence: TGTGCCATCAGTGAACAGGGGCAATCTCAGCCCCAGCATTTT.

This clonotype was counted a few times. The chain combines TRBV7-9 with TRBJ2-5, with a tentative D call TRBD1 (6 bases). This CDR3 contains 17 residues. Deletions cut 3 bases from V and 7 bases from J, with 24 bases between. Germline assignment: CDR1 SEHNR and CDR2 FQNEAQ (reference sequence). CDR3 sequence (DNA): TGTGCCAGCAGCTTGGGGATCGACAGGCCAGTAGAGGGGACCCAGTACTTC. This translates into CASSLGIDRPVEGTQYF.

This clonotype has ten or more counts. V is TRBV27 and J is TRBJ1-5; 7 nucleotides match TRBD1. CDR3 length equals 15 residues. V shed 5 bases, J shed 7 bases, and the junction held 11 bases outside the gene matches. CDR1 and CDR2 (germline): MNHEY, SMNVEV (reference sequence). In nucleotides, the CDR3 is TGTGCCAGCAGTAACCTTCAGGGGGTAGGCCAGCCCCAGCATTTT. Protein product: CASSNLQGVGQPQHF.

This clonotype was detected once. A much larger clone lies one base from this, so it may be a read error. This chain joins TRBV3-1 and TRBJ2-1; the match to TRBD2 covers 8 bases. CDR1 and CDR2 from the germline V gene are LGHDT and YNNKEL (reference sequence). This CDR3 has 17 amino acids. The DNA of the CDR3 is TGTGCCAACAGCCCGAATGGCGGTAGGCGGGAGGACAATGAGCAGTTCTTC. Its translation is CANSPNGGRREDNEQFF.

About this clonotype: A clone one base away is much larger, so this may be a read error. The genes are TRBV6-2 or TRBV6-3 and TRBJ2-3; 10 nucleotides agree with TRBD1. CDR1 and CDR2 (germline): MNHEY, SVGEGT. There are 15 residues in the CDR3. V lost 4 bases, J lost 5 bases, and 6 bases stayed unmatched. CDR3 in DNA: TGTGCCAGCAGTTTGACAGGGGGCAATGTAGATACGCAGTATTTT. Protein: CASSLTGGNVDTQYF.

This clonotype came up many times. V gene TRBV12-3 or TRBV12-4 combines with J gene TRBJ1-2; D call uncertain. Trimming removed 2 bases at V and 8 bases at J, with 12 bases between. This CDR3 has 13 residues. The CDR3 sequence: CASSLRGEGGYTF. The CDR3 nucleotides are TGTGCCAGCAGTTTAAGAGGAGAAGGGGGCTACACCTTC.

This chain uses TRBV4-1 with TRBJ2-1; D gene unclear. Per the germline V gene, CDR1 is MGHRA and CDR2 is YSYEKL. V was trimmed by 1 base and J by 6 bases, leaving 7 bases between them. The CDR3 runs to 13 residues. This chain's CDR3 is CASSQGGFNEQFF. In nucleotides, the CDR3 is TGCGCCAGCAGCCAAGGGGGTTTCAATGAGCAGTTCTTC.

This clonotype showed up many times. The rearrangement joins TRBV28 to TRBJ2-7; D is ambiguous. Germline V lookup: CDR1 MDHEN, CDR2 SYDVKM. Trimming took 7 bases from V and 2 from J, leaving 9 bases between them. This CDR3 region has 12 residues. CDR3 region: CASTGNPYEQYF. The CDR3 coding sequence is TGTGCCAGCACTGGGAACCCCTACGAGCAGTACTTC.

The chain couples TRBV28 to TRBJ2-3, with D perhaps being TRBD1 or TRBD2 (5 bases each). The CDR3 has 13 residues. Germline-derived CDR1 and CDR2 are MDHEN and SYDVKM. V lost 10 bases to trimming and J lost 4 bases, with 15 bases between them. CDR3 nucleotide sequence: TGTGCCACACAGAGGGGCGCTGCAGATACGCAGTATTTT. Encoded protein: CATQRGAADTQYF.

The V and J genes are TRBV6-1 and TRBJ2-2; D is possibly TRBD2 (5 bases). The CDR3 loop spans 16 amino acids. V was trimmed by 7 bases and J by 3 bases, leaving 18 bases between them. The germline gives CDR1 MNHNS, CDR2 SASEGT. The chain's CDR3 is CASTPAEGWDTGELFF. CDR3 DNA: TGTGCCAGCACCCCAGCCGAGGGTTGGGACACCGGGGAGCTGTTTTTT.

This clonotype was recorded many times. The chain links TRBV3-1 to TRBJ2-7; D not certain. V was pared by 1 base and J by 5 bases, with 6 bases between. CDR1 and CDR2 (germline): LGHDT, YNNKEL (reference sequence). This CDR3 is built from 12 residues. CDR3 protein: CASSQVGNEQYF. CDR3 DNA: TGTGCCAGCAGCCAAGTGGGGAACGAGCAGTACTTC.

The rearrangement links TRBV7-2 to TRBJ2-7, with 7 bases that match TRBD1. The CDR3 runs 15 residues. CDR1 is SGHTA, CDR2 FQGNSA, per germline. The V segment lost 5 bases and the J segment 6 bases; nucleotides outside the gene matches: 13. Here the CDR3 reads CASSLRPGTVIEQYF. The CDR3 coding sequence is TGTGCCAGCAGCCTTAGACCCGGGACAGTTATCGAGCAGTACTTC.

This clonotype was found many times. The V and J genes are TRBV28 and TRBJ2-3; D gene uncertain. V lost 7 bases and J 4 bases, leaving 6 bases between the germline ends. This CDR3 region has 11 residues. Germline V gene data show CDR1 as MDHEN and CDR2 as SYDVKM. CDR3 protein: CASTNPDTQYF. In DNA, the CDR3 is TGTGCCAGCACGAATCCAGATACGCAGTATTTT.

This rearrangement joins TRBV24-1 to TRBJ1-5; tentative D call: TRBD1 (5 bases). Trimming cost V 5 bases and J 7 bases, with 14 bases left between them. There are 14 residues in the CDR3. From germline, CDR1 is KGHDR and CDR2 SFDVKD. Written as DNA, the CDR3 is TGTGCCACCAGTGCATGGGGGATCCGGCAGCCCCAGCATTTT. Translating gives CATSAWGIRQPQHF.

This clonotype was counted ten times or more. The chain employs TRBV6-1 and TRBJ1-2; D possibly corresponds to TRBD1 (6 bases). The germline V gene has CDR1 MNHNS and CDR2 SASEGT. This CDR3 contains 13 residues. The germline V and J ends were trimmed by 5 bases and 8 bases, with 15 bases remaining between them. Written as DNA, the CDR3 is TGTGCCAGCAGTTACGGGGGCGCCGGGGGCTACACCTTC. This codes for CASSYGGAGGYTF.

The chain has TRBV28 and TRBJ1-4; TRBD1 matches 8 bases. CDR1 is MDHEN and CDR2 is SYDVKM in the germline V gene. Trimming cost V 6 bases and J 4 bases; bases outside gene matches: 7. The CDR3 has 15 residues. The DNA for the CDR3 is TGTGCCAGCAGCCAAGGACAGGGTCTTAATGAAAAACTGTTTTTT. Translating gives CASSQGQGLNEKLFF.

This clonotype turned up a few times. This chain's CDR3 is CSARWRESGNTIYF. In DNA, the CDR3 is TGCAGTGCTAGGTGGAGGGAGAGTGGAAACACCATATATTTT. The chain combines TRBV20-1 with TRBJ1-3, with D hard to call. This CDR3 is built from 14 residues. Germline assignment: CDR1 DFQATT and CDR2 SNEGSKA (reference sequence). V shed 3 bases and J shed 3 bases, with 12 bases lying between them.

This clonotype appeared many times. The chain couples TRBV28 to TRBJ2-7; D remains ambiguous. Deletions cut 2 bases from V and 2 bases from J, with 4 bases between. Per the germline V gene, CDR1 is MDHEN and CDR2 is SYDVKM. CDR3 length: 12 residues. The CDR3 bases are TGTGCCAGCAGTTTACCCCCCTACGAGCAGTACTTC. As protein: CASSLPPYEQYF.

The chain uses TRBV10-3 and TRBJ2-2; the match to TRBD2 covers 16 bases. The CDR3 is 17 amino acids. The J segment lost 4 bases and the V segment lost 11 bases, leaving 10 bases of the junction unmatched. Germline V gives CDR1 ENHRY, CDR2 SYGVKD. CDR3 nucleotide sequence: TGTGCCGCTCGTTCCGGGACTAGCGGGAGGGGCACCGGGGAGCTGTTTTTT. Its translation is CAARSGTSGRGTGELFF.